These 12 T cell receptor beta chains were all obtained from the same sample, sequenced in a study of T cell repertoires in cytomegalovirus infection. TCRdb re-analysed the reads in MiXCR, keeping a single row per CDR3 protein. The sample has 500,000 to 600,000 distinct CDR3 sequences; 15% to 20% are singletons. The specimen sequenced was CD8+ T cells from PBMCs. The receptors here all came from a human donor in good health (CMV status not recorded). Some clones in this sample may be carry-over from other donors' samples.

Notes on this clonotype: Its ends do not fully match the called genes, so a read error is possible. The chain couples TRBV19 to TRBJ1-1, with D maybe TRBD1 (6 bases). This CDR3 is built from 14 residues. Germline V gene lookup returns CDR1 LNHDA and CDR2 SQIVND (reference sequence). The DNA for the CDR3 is TGTGCCAGTCGCCCCACAGGGATGAAAACTGAAGCTTTCTTT. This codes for CASRPTGMKTEAFF.

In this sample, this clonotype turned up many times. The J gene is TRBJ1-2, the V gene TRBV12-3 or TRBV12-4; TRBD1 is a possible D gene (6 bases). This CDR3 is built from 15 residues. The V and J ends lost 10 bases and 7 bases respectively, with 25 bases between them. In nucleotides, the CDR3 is TGTGCCACCTTAAGGGGGGGCGATGAATCAGCTGGCTACACCTTC. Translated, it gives CATLRGGDESAGYTF.

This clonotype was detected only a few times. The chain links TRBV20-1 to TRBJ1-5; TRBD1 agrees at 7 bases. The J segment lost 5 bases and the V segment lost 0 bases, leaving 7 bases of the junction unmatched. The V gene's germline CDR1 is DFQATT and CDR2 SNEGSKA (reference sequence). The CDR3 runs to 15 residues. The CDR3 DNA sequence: TGCAGTGCTAGAGATGAGGGGGACAGCTATCAGCCCCAGCATTTT. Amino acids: CSARDEGDSYQPQHF.

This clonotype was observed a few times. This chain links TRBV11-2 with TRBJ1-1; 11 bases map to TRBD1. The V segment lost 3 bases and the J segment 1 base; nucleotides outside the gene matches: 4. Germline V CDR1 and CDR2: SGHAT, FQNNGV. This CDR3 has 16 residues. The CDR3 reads CASSFWDRGKNTEAFF. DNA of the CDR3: TGTGCCAGCAGCTTTTGGGACAGGGGGAAGAACACTGAAGCTTTCTTT.

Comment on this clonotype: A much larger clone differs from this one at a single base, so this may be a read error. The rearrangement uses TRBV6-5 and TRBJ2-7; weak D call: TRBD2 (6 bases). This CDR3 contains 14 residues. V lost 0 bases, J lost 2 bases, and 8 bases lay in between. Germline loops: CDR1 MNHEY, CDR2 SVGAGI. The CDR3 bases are TGTGCCAGCAGTTACTCGGAGGGACCCTACGAGCAGTACTTC. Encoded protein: CASSYSEGPYEQYF.

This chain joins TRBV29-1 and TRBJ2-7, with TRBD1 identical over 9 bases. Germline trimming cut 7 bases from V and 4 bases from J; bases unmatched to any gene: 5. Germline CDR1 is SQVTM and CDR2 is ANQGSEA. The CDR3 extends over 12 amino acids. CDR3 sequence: CSALTGGYEQYF. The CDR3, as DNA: TGCAGCGCCCTGACAGGGGGGTACGAGCAGTACTTC.

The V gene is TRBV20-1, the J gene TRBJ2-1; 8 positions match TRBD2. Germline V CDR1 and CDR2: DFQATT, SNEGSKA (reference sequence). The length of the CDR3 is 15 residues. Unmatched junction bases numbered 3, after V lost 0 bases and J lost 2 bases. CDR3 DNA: TGCAGTGCTAGAGATCCCGGGAGGGCCTACAATGAGCAGTTCTTC. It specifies CSARDPGRAYNEQFF.

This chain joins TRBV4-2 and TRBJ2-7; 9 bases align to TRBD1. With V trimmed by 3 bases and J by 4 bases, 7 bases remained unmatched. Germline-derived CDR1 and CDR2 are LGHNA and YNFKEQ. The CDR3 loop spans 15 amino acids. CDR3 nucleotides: TGTGCCAGCAGCCAGGGACAGGGTTTTACTTACGAGCAGTACTTC. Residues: CASSQGQGFTYEQYF.

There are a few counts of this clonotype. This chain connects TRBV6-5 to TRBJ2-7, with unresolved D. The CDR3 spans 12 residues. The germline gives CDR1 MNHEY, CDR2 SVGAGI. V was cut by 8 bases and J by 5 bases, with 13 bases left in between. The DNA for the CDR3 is TGTGCCAGCGGTTTAATTGGGAACGAGCAGTACTTC. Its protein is CASGLIGNEQYF.

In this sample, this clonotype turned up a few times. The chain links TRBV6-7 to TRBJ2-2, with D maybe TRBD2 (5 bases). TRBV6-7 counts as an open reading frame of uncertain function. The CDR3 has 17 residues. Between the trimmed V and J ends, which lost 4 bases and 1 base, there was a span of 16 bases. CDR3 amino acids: CASSSVTYGRNTGELFF. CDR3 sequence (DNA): TGTGCCAGCAGTTCAGTTACCTATGGGAGGAACACCGGGGAGCTGTTTTTT.

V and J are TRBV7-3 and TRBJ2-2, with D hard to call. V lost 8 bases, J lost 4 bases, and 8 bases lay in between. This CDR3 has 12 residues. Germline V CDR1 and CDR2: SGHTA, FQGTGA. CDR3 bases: TGTGCCAGCCGGGCGAGCACCGGGGAGCTGTTTTTT. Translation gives CASRASTGELFF.

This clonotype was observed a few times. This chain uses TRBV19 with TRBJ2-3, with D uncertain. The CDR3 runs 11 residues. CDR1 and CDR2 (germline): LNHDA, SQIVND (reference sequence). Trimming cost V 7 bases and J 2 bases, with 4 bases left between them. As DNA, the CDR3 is TGTGCCAGTATCGTCACAGATACGCAGTATTTT. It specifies CASIVTDTQYF. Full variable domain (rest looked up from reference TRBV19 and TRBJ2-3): DGGITQSPKYLFRKEGQNVTLSCEQNLNHDAMYWYRQDPGQGLRLIYYSQIVNDFQKGDIAEGYSVSREKKESFPLTVTSAQKNPTAFYLCASIVTDTQYFGPGTRLTVL.